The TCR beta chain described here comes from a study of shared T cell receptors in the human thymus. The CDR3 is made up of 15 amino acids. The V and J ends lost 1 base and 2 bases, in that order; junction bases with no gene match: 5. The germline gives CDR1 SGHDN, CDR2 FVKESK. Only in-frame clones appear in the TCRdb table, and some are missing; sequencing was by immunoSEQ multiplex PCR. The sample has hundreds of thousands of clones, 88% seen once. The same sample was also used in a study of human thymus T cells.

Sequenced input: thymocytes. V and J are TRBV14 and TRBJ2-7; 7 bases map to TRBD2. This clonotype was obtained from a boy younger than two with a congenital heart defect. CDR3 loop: CASSQGGGLAYEQYF. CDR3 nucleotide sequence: TGTGCCAGCAGCCAAGGCGGGGGACTCGCCTACGAGCAGTACTTC.